These 5 T cell receptor beta chains came from one sample sequenced in a study of blood T cells in healthy people across ages. Using a J-beta primer mix together with a sample-barcoded 5' primer, a second PCR was run for roughly 6 to 11 cycles. TCRdb processed the 5' RACE reads anew with MiXCR; each CDR3 protein has one entry. This table holds around 700,000 distinct CDR3 sequences, around a quarter found once. These data were likewise used in another study, on T cells of mothers and their children.

The sequenced material came from blood. These receptors came from a boy aged 5-17 years in good health.

The V and J genes are TRBV12-3 or TRBV12-4 and TRBJ1-5, with TRBD1 as a possible D gene (5 bases). With 5 bases removed from V and 3 bases from J, the gap between germline ends came to 11 bases. The CDR3 loop spans 14 amino acids. The CDR3 bases are TGTGCCAGCAGTCCGACAGCGTTCAATCAGCCCCAGCATTTT. Encoded protein: CASSPTAFNQPQHF.

This clonotype has more than one count but fewer than ten. This chain joins TRBV27 and TRBJ2-7; maybe TRBD2 (6 bases). This CDR3 comprises 14 residues. In germline, CDR1 is MNHEY, CDR2 SMNVEV (reference sequence). Trimming took off 6 bases at V and 2 bases at J, with 14 bases between the two ends. The CDR3 nucleotides read TGTGCCAGCAGCTTGGACGGGAGAGCCTACGAGCAGTACTTC. It specifies CASSLDGRAYEQYF.

This clonotype was observed a few times. CDR3 loop: CASSFPLAGGTETQYF. CDR3 DNA: TGTGCCAGCAGCTTCCCACTAGCGGGAGGAACGGAGACCCAGTACTTC. V and J are TRBV5-4 and TRBJ2-5; 12 nucleotides match TRBD2. This CDR3 is built from 16 residues. Looked up from germline, CDR1 is SGHNT and CDR2 is YYREEE (reference sequence). V lost 2 bases, J lost 5 bases, and 7 bases stayed unmatched.

The V call is TRBV13, the J call TRBJ2-5; 7 bases are a match to TRBD2. J lost 4 bases, V lost 7 bases, and 12 bases had no gene match. CDR1 is PRHDT and CDR2 is FYEKMQ in the germline V gene (reference sequence). The CDR3 is 15 amino acids. CDR3 in DNA: TGTGCCAGCACCCCAGGACGGGGGGTTGGAGAGACCCAGTACTTC. It translates to CASTPGRGVGETQYF.

The chain is built from TRBV29-1 and TRBJ1-1, with 7 bases identical to TRBD1. This CDR3 region has 13 residues. The germline CDR1 and CDR2 sequences are SQVTM and ANQGSEA. After removal of 6 bases from V and 2 bases from J, the junction contained 6 bases not matched to a gene. CDR3 nucleotides: TGCAGCGTGGGGACAGAACCTAACACTGAAGCTTTCTTT. Amino acids: CSVGTEPNTEAFF.